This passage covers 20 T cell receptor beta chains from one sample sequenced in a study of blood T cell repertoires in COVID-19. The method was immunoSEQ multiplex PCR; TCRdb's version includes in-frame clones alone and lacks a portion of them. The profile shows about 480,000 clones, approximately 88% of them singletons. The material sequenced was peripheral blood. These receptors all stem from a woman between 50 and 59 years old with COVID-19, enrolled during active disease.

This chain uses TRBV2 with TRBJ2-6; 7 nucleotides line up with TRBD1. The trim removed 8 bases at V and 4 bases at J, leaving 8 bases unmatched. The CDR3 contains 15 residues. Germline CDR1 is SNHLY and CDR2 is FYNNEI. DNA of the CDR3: TGTGCCAGCCTCAAGGGGGCCTCCGGGGCCAACGTCCTGACTTTC. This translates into CASLKGASGANVLTF.

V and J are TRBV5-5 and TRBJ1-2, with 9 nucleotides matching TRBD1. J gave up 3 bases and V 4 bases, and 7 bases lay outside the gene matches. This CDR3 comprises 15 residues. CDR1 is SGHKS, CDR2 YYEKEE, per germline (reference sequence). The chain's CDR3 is CASSPWTGDDYGYTF. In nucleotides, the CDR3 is TGTGCCAGCAGCCCCTGGACAGGGGATGACTATGGCTACACCTTC.

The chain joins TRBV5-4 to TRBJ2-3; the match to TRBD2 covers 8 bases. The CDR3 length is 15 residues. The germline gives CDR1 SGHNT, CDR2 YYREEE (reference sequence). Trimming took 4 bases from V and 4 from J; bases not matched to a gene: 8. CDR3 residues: CASSPGGGGADTQYF. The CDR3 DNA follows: TGTGCCAGCAGCCCGGGAGGGGGGGGAGCAGATACGCAGTATTTT.

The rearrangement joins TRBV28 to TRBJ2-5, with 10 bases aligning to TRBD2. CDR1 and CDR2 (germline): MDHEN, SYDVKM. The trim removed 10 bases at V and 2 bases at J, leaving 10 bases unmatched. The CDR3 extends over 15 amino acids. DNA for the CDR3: TGTGCCATCACCGATAGCGGGGGGCAACAAGAGACCCAGTACTTC. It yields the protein CAITDSGGQQETQYF.

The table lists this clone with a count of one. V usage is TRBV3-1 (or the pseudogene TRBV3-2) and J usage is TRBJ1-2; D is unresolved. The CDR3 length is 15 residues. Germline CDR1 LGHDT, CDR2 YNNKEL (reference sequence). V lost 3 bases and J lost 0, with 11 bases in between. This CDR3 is CASSHSGNTNYGYTF. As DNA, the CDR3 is TGTGCCAGCAGCCACTCCGGGAATACTAACTATGGCTACACCTTC.

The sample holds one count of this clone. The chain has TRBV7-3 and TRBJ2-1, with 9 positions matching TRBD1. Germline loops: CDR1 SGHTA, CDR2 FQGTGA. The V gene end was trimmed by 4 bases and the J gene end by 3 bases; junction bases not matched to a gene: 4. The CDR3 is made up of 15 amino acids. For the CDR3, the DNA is TGTGCCAGCAGCTCGGGACAGGGCTTCTACAATGAGCAGTTCTTC. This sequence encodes CASSSGQGFYNEQFF.

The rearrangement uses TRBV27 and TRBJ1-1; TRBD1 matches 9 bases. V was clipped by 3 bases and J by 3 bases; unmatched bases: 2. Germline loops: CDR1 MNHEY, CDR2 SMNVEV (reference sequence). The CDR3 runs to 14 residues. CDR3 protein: CASSFWTGDTEAFF. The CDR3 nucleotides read TGTGCCAGCAGTTTCTGGACAGGGGACACTGAAGCTTTCTTT.

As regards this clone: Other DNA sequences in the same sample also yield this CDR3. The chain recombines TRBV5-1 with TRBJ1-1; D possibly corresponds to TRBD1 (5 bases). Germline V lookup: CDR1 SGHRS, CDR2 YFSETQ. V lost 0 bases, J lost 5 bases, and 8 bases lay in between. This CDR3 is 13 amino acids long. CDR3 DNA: TGCGCCAGCAGCTTGGAGGGGCGGACTGAAGCTTTCTTT. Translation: CASSLEGRTEAFF.

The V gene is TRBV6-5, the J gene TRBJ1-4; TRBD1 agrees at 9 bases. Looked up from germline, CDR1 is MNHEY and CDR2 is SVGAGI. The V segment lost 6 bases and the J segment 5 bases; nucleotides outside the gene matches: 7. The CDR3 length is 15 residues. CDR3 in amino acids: CASRTWTGENEKLFF. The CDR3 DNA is TGTGCCAGCAGAACTTGGACAGGGGAAAATGAAAAACTGTTTTTT.

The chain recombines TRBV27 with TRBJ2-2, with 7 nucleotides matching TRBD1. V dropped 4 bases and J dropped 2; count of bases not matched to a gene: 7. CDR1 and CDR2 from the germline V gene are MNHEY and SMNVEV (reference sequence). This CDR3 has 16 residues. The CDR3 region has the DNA TGTGCCAGCAGTTATGAGGACAGGATTAACACCGGGGAGCTGTTTTTT. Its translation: CASSYEDRINTGELFF.

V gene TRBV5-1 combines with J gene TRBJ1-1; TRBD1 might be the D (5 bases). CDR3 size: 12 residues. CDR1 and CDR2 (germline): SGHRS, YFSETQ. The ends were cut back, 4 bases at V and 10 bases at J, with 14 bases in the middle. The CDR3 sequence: CASSPTGGGAFF. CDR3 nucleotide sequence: TGCGCCAGCAGCCCTACAGGCGGGGGAGCTTTCTTT.

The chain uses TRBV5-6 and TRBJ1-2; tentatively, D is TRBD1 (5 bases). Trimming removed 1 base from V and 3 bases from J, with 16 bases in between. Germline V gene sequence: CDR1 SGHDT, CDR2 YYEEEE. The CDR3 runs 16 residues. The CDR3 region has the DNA TGTGCCAGCAGCTTGTACCAGGTTGGGGGGGACTATGGCTACACCTTC. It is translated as CASSLYQVGGDYGYTF.

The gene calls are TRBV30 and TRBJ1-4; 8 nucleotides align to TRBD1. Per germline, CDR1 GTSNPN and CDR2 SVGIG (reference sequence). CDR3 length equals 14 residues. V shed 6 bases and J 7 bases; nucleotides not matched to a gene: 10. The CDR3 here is CACAGRGRTEKLFF. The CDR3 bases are TGTGCCTGCGCCGGCAGGGGGCGGACTGAAAAACTGTTTTTT.

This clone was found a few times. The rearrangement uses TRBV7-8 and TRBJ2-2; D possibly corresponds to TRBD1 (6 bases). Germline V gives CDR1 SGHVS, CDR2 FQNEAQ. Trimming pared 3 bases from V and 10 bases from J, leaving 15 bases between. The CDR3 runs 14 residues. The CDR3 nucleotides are TGTGCCAGCAGCTTTCGCCAGGGGTCGGTGGAGCTGTTTTTT. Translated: CASSFRQGSVELFF.

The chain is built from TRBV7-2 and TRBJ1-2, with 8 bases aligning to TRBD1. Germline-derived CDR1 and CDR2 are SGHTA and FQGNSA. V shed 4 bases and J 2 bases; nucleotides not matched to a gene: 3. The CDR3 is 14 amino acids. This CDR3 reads CASSYGQGNYGYTF. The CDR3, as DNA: TGTGCCAGCAGCTACGGACAGGGAAACTATGGCTACACCTTC.

The CDR3 DNA follows: TGTGCCAGTAGTTGGGGACACCCCCCGAGCTCCTATAATTCACCCCTCCACTTT. Amino acids: CASSWGHPPSSYNSPLHF. This sequence joins TRBV19 and TRBJ1-6, with a possible D match to TRBD1 (6 bases). The CDR3 has 18 residues. V lost 5 bases to trimming and J lost 0 bases, with 17 bases between them. Germline CDR1 LNHDA, CDR2 SQIVND (reference sequence).

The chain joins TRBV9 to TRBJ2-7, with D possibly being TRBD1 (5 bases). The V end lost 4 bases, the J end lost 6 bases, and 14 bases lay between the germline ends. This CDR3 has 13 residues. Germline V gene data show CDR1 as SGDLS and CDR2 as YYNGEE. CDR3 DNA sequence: TGTGCCAGCAGCAGCCCTCAGGGCTCCGAGCAGTACTTC. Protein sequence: CASSSPQGSEQYF.

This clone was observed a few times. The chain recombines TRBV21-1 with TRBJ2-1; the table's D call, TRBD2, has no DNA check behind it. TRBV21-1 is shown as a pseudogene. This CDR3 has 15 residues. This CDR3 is CASSKTELRYNEQFF. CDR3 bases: TGTGCCAGCAGCAAGACGGAGCTACGCTACAATGAGCAGTTCTTC.

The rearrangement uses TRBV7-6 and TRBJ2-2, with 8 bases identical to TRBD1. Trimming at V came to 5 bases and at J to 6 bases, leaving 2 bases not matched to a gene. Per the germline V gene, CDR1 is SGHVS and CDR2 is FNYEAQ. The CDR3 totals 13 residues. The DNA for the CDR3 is TGTGCCAGCAGCCCGACAGGGGCCGGGGAGCTGTTTTTT. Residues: CASSPTGAGELFF.

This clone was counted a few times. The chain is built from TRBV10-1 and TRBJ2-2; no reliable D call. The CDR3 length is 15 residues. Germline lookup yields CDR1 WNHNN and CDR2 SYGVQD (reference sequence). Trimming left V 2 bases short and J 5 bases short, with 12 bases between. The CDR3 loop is CASSEDPKETGELFF. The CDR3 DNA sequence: TGCGCCAGCAGTGAGGACCCTAAGGAGACCGGGGAGCTGTTTTTT.